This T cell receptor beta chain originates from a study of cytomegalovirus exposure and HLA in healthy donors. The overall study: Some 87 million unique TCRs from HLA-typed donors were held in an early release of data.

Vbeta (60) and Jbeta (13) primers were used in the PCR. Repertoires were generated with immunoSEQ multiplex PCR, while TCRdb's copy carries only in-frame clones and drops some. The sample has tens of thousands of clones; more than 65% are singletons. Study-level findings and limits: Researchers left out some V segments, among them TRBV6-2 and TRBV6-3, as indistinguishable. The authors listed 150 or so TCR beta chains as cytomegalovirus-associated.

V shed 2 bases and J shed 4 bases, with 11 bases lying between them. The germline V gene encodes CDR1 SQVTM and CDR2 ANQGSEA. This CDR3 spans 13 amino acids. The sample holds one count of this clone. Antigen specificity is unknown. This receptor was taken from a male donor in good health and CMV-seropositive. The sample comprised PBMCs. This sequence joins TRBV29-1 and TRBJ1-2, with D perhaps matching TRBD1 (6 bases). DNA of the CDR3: TGCAGCGTTGAACAGGGGCTTGGCTATGGCTACACCTTC. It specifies CSVEQGLGYGYTF.